Listed below are T cell receptor beta chains from one sample, sequenced in a study of T cells in Graves' hyperthyroidism and ophthalmopathy. TCRdb reprocessed the multiplex PCR reads with MiXCR, giving one entry per CDR3 protein. This sample has around 620,000 distinct CDR3 sequences, with around 15% found just once. Sequenced: blood. These receptors all stem from a woman between 25 and 40 years old with Graves' hyperthyroidism. Each CDR3 is given with its conserved first and last residue. The D gene is left open where the match is weak. Size is stated for part of the rows, as once, few or many counts, or as a class when the clone is expanded.

J gene	V gene	clone size	D gene	CDR3 DNA	CDR3 protein
TRBJ2-7	TRBV5-1	many	TRBD1	TGCGCCAGCAGTCCCTGGACAGGACTGGCCTACGAGCAGTACTTC	CASSPWTGLAYEQYF
TRBJ1-2	TRBV6-1	few	NA	TGTGCCAGCAGCCGCGTCGCCGCCTATGGCTACACCTTC	CASSRVAAYGYTF
TRBJ2-5	TRBV28	many	TRBD1	TGTGCCAGCTCAGGGGGAATGGAGACCCAGTACTTC	CASSGGMETQYF
TRBJ2-1	TRBV7-7	NA	TRBD1	TGTGCTAGCAGCTTAGCCGGGACAGGGTTTGGGAATGAGCAGTTCTTC	CASSLAGTGFGNEQFF
TRBJ2-3	TRBV6-2/TRBV6-3	many	NA	TGTGCCAGCAGCACCGGAAGCACAGATACGCAGTATTTT	CASSTGSTDTQYF
TRBJ2-1	TRBV5-1	many	TRBD2	TGCGCCAGCAGCGACTTAGCGGGCAACTACAATGAGCAGTTCTTC	CASSDLAGNYNEQFF
TRBJ2-3	TRBV28	few	NA	TGTGCCAGCAGTCCCCGGAGAGTTACAGATACGCAGTATTTT	CASSPRRVTDTQYF
TRBJ1-1	TRBV18	NA	NA	TGTGCCAGCTCACCAAGTAGAGGAGTGATCGGGCCGAACACTGAAGCTTTCTTT	CASSPSRGVIGPNTEAFF
TRBJ2-1	TRBV7-8	few	NA	TGTGCCAGCGCTACCCTCCTGGGGAATGAGCAGTTCTTC	CASATLLGNEQFF
TRBJ2-7	TRBV30	many	NA	TGTGCCTGGAGTCCCGGGGGAGGTTCCTACGAGCAGTACTTC	CAWSPGGGSYEQYF
TRBJ1-2	TRBV5-1	NA	TRBD1	TGCGCCAGCAGCTCCGGACAGGGGGAATGGTATGGCTACACCTTC	CASSSGQGEWYGYTF
TRBJ2-5	TRBV20-1	NA	NA	TGCAGTGCGCCGGTGGGGCGGGACCAGACCCAGTACTTC	CSAPVGRDQTQYF
TRBJ2-2	TRBV5-1	NA	TRBD2	TGCGCCAGCAGCTCGGGACTAGCAGGGGAAGGCGGGGAGCTGTTTTTT	CASSSGLAGEGGELFF
TRBJ2-1	TRBV27	few	NA	TGTGCCAGCAGAGAGACAGGGAGGTATGAGCAGTTCTTC	CASRETGRYEQFF
TRBJ1-1	TRBV6-6	many	TRBD1	TGTGCCAGCAGTTACGAACAGGGGATTATGAACACTGAAGCTTTCTTT	CASSYEQGIMNTEAFF
TRBJ1-1	TRBV19	NA	NA	TGTGCCGTGGGTGACACTGAAGCTTTCTTT	CAVGDTEAFF
TRBJ2-7	TRBV19	NA	NA	TGTGCCAGTAGGGGGACGGGAGACCTCTACGAGCAGTACTTC	CASRGTGDLYEQYF
TRBJ1-5	TRBV20-1	few	TRBD1	TGCAGTGCCGACCAGGGCAGGGGGAATCAGCCCCAGCATTTT	CSADQGRGNQPQHF
TRBJ2-5	TRBV12-3/TRBV12-4	many	NA	TGTGCCAGCAGCTCGCTGAACCAAGAGACCCAGTACTTC	CASSSLNQETQYF
TRBJ1-1	TRBV7-3	many	TRBD1	TGTGCCAGCAGCTTAACTAACGCAGACAGGGTAGCTTTCTTT	CASSLTNADRVAFF
TRBJ2-2	TRBV11-2	NA	TRBD2	TGTGCCAGCGGCCAAACCAGCGGGAGTCTCGGCACCGGGGAGCTGTTTTTT	CASGQTSGSLGTGELFF
TRBJ2-5	TRBV12-3/TRBV12-4	many	TRBD1	TGTGCCAGCAGTCTGGGACAGGTAGAGACCCAGTACTTC	CASSLGQVETQYF
TRBJ1-1	TRBV7-9	many	NA	TGTGCCAGCAGCGCGAATCGGGAGAACACTGAAGCTTTCTTT	CASSANRENTEAFF
TRBJ1-6	TRBV20-1	NA	NA	TGCAGTGCTGATTCTCTATCCGGGGCCAGATATAATTCACCCCTCCACTTT	CSADSLSGARYNSPLHF
TRBJ2-7	TRBV29-1	NA	NA	TGCAGCGTTGCAGACAGCTACGAGCAGTACTTC	CSVADSYEQYF
TRBJ2-3	TRBV4-1	NA	TRBD1	TGCGCCAGCAGCTCCCGCCCGGACAGGGTGAGCGCAGATACGCAGTATTTT	CASSSRPDRVSADTQYF
TRBJ2-2	TRBV12-3/TRBV12-4	NA	TRBD1	TGTGCCAGCAGTGGGACAGCCACAACCGGGGAGCTGTTTTTT	CASSGTATTGELFF
TRBJ2-6	TRBV12-3/TRBV12-4	many	NA	TGTGCCAGCAGTTTCAATCGGGTCTCTGGGGCCAACGTCCTGACTTTC	CASSFNRVSGANVLTF
TRBJ2-7	TRBV18	many	NA	TGTGCCAGCTCACCACCGACCAGCTACGAGCAGTACTTC	CASSPPTSYEQYF
TRBJ2-7	TRBV27	many	TRBD2	TGTGCCAGCATGGGACTAGCGGGAGTTCTTCCCTACGAGCAGTACTTC	CASMGLAGVLPYEQYF
TRBJ1-1	TRBV20-1	NA	TRBD1	TGCAGTGCTAGAGAGGACAGGGGCGCTGAAGCTTTCTTT	CSAREDRGAEAFF
TRBJ2-3	TRBV11-2	many	NA	TGTGCCAGCAGCTACAGGGATCGCGATACGCAGTATTTT	CASSYRDRDTQYF
TRBJ1-2	TRBV30	NA	NA	TGTGCCTGGAGTGTATCCGGCGGGCACGGGGGCTACACCTTC	CAWSVSGGHGGYTF
TRBJ1-2	TRBV4-1	once	TRBD1	TGCGCCAGCAGCCAAACAGGGGAGGGTGGCTACACCTTC	CASSQTGEGGYTF
TRBJ2-5	TRBV5-1	few	TRBD2	TGCGCCAGCAGCTTGGCCATGGGCGGGAGGACGGAGACCCAGTACTTC	CASSLAMGGRTETQYF
TRBJ1-2	TRBV20-1	few	TRBD1	TGCAGTGCTATTACAACAACGGACAGGTTAAACTATGGCTACACCTTC	CSAITTTDRLNYGYTF
TRBJ2-3	TRBV20-1	many	TRBD1	TGCAGTGCACGGTTGTGGGGGACTCTGACAGGGGAAGGGGCAGATACGCAGTATTTT	CSARLWGTLTGEGADTQYF
TRBJ2-3	TRBV28	few	NA	TGTGCCAGCAGCCCCCAACCGGGCCGAAAAAACCCCCTTGGGGGCACAGATACGCAGTATTTT	CASSPQPGRKNPLGGTDTQYF
TRBJ1-6	TRBV2	many	NA	TGTGCCAGCAGTGAGACTGACCGGGATTCACCCCTCCACTTT	CASSETDRDSPLHF
TRBJ1-5	TRBV19	NA	NA	TGTGCCAGTACCCTATACAGGGTCAATCAGCCCCAGCATTTT	CASTLYRVNQPQHF
TRBJ1-1	TRBV7-3	NA	NA	TGTGCCAGCAGCTTCGATAAACTCGAGGCTTTCTTT	CASSFDKLEAFF
TRBJ2-1	TRBV2	many	NA	TGTGCCAGCAGTGCGGTTAGAGTCGTGTACAATGAGCAGTTCTTC	CASSAVRVVYNEQFF
TRBJ1-3	TRBV30	few	NA	TGTGCCTGGAGTCTTCCCCGGACAGCACCCATCTCTGGAAACACCATATATTTT	CAWSLPRTAPISGNTIYF
TRBJ2-2	TRBV20-1	NA	TRBD2	TGCAGTGCTATTGCGGGGGGGGACGCCGGGGAGCTGTTTTTT	CSAIAGGDAGELFF
TRBJ2-5	TRBV12-3/TRBV12-4	many	TRBD1	TGTGCCAGCAGTGCTCGACAGGGAATGGGAGAGACCCAGTACTTC	CASSARQGMGETQYF
TRBJ2-3	TRBV7-3	many	NA	TGTGCCAGCAGCCCCATCCGGAGCACAGATACGCAGTATTTT	CASSPIRSTDTQYF
TRBJ2-3	TRBV5-4	few	TRBD2	TGTGCCAGCAGCTTGGAGCTAGCGGGAGGTTCTTCAGATACGCAGTATTTT	CASSLELAGGSSDTQYF
TRBJ2-7	TRBV6-1	NA	TRBD1	TGTGCCAGCAGTGTCAATACAGGGGGCCGGAACGAGCAGTACTTC	CASSVNTGGRNEQYF
TRBJ1-2	TRBV6-1	few	NA	TGTGCCAGCAGCGACCTGACACGTCGTCTTAACTATGGCTACACCTTC	CASSDLTRRLNYGYTF
TRBJ2-7	TRBV28	few	NA	TGTGCCAGCAGTTCGCGGGAAATTTTCTACGAGCAGTACTTC	CASSSREIFYEQYF
TRBJ2-4	TRBV19	NA	NA	TGTGCCAGTAGTCCTCAAGTGTTGGACATTCAGTACTTC	CASSPQVLDIQYF
TRBJ2-3	TRBV7-3	NA	NA	TGTGCCAGCAGCTTGTACCGTCCAGATACGCAGTATTTT	CASSLYRPDTQYF
TRBJ2-5	TRBV12-3/TRBV12-4	many	NA	TGTGCCAGCAGTTTACAGGGATGGACAGAGACCCAGTACTTC	CASSLQGWTETQYF
TRBJ2-2	TRBV6-1	few	NA	TGTGCCAGCAGGTTAATAGGACACACCGGGGAGCTGTTTTTT	CASRLIGHTGELFF
TRBJ2-2	TRBV30	few	TRBD2	TGTGCCTGGAGTGTACGGACTAGCGGGAGGGCCGGGGAGCTGTTTTTT	CAWSVRTSGRAGELFF
TRBJ1-2	TRBV19	many	NA	TGTGCCAGTAGTATCTTTGGGGTTGCGGATGGCTACACCTTC	CASSIFGVADGYTF
TRBJ2-7	TRBV3-1	many	TRBD1	TGTGCCAGCAGCCAAGTATGGACAGGTTTCTACGAGCAGTACTTC	CASSQVWTGFYEQYF